These T cell receptor beta chains were read from a single sample in a study of T cells in Graves' hyperthyroidism and ophthalmopathy. TCRdb used MiXCR to reprocess the multiplex PCR reads, holding one entry per CDR3 protein. The table includes some 510,000 distinct CDR3 sequences, less than 25% detected once. Input material: blood. These receptors all stem from a man in his late teens or twenties with Graves' hyperthyroidism. CDR3s include the opening cysteine and the closing phenylalanine or tryptophan. The D gene is left open where the match is weak. The listing skips clone size in some rows; elsewhere it reads once, few, many or a size class.

J gene | D gene | V gene | clone size | CDR3 DNA | CDR3 protein
TRBJ1-5 | NA | TRBV12-3/TRBV12-4 | NA | TGTGCCAGCAGTGGGCCGGGCGGGAATCAGCCCCAGCAGTTT | CASSGPGGNQPQQF
TRBJ1-1 | NA | TRBV7-9 | many | TGTGCCAGCAGCCCTGTTCGGGGCCCGAACACTGAAGCTTTCTTT | CASSPVRGPNTEAFF
TRBJ2-5 | NA | TRBV5-1 | NA | TGCGCCAGCAGCTTGGCCCTAATGGGGACCCAGTACTTC | CASSLALMGTQYF
TRBJ2-7 | NA | TRBV4-1 | NA | TGCGCCAGCAGCCAAGACCCAGGGGTCTACGAGCAGTACTTC | CASSQDPGVYEQYF
TRBJ2-5 | NA | TRBV4-2 | few | TGTGCCAGCAGCCAGCCCCTTCTCGGGCAGGAGACCCAGTACTTC | CASSQPLLGQETQYF
TRBJ1-1 | NA | TRBV19 | many | TGTGCCAGTAGTATAAGGGGAATGAACACTGAAGCTTTCTTT | CASSIRGMNTEAFF
TRBJ2-5 | NA | TRBV12-3/TRBV12-4 | many | TGTGCCAGCAGTTCTAGGGTTACCTACCCCATAGAGACCCAGTACTTC | CASSSRVTYPIETQYF
TRBJ1-1 | TRBD1 | TRBV20-1 | many | TGCAGTGCTAGAGAGGGGACAGGGGGCACTGAAGCTTTCTTT | CSAREGTGGTEAFF
TRBJ1-3 | NA | TRBV29-1 | NA | TGCAGCGCTATGTTGGCAGGGGTCGGAAACACCATATATTTT | CSAMLAGVGNTIYF
TRBJ2-5 | NA | TRBV20-1 | many | TGCAGTGCTAGAGAGGGCGGGTCTCGTGAGACCCAGTACTTC | CSAREGGSRETQYF
TRBJ1-1 | NA | TRBV12-3/TRBV12-4 | many | TGTGCCAGCAGTTTAGGGGCAGCCGAAGCTTTCTTT | CASSLGAAEAFF
TRBJ2-2 | TRBD2 | TRBV28 | few | TGTGCCAGCAGAATAGCGGGGCGAGGCACCGGGGAGCTGTTTTTT | CASRIAGRGTGELFF
TRBJ2-5 | NA | TRBV27 | NA | TGTGCCAGCAGTCCCTACCTGACTGGGGCCCAAGAGACCCAGTACTTC | CASSPYLTGAQETQYF
TRBJ2-5 | NA | TRBV10-1 | NA | TGCGCCAGCAGTGATCGGGTTGAAGAGACCCAGTACTTC | CASSDRVEETQYF
TRBJ1-1 | NA | TRBV27 | many | TGTGCCAGCAGTTTATTTCAGCAGGGAGGCACTGAAGCTTTCTTT | CASSLFQQGGTEAFF
TRBJ1-2 | NA | TRBV27 | NA | TGTGCCAGCAGTTTTTTCGGCGGGGATAGCTATGGCTACACCTTC | CASSFFGGDSYGYTF
TRBJ1-2 | TRBD1 | TRBV28 | many | TGTGCCAGCAGACCGGGACAGGGGGCCCTTAACTATGGCTACACCTTC | CASRPGQGALNYGYTF
TRBJ1-2 | NA | TRBV2 | many | TGTGCCAGCAGTCCTCTCCGGGCAGGGACTAACTATGGCTACACCTTC | CASSPLRAGTNYGYTF
TRBJ2-5 | TRBD1 | TRBV11-2 | NA | TGTGCCAGCAGCGCGGGACAGGGGAATATCGAGACCCAGTACTTC | CASSAGQGNIETQYF
TRBJ1-2 | NA | TRBV12-5 | NA | TGTGCTAGTGGTCCAAAGGGTGGCTACACCTTC | CASGPKGGYTF
TRBJ2-7 | NA | TRBV6-1 | many | TGTGCCAGCAGTGGGGCACCTACCTACGAGCAGTACTTC | CASSGAPTYEQYF